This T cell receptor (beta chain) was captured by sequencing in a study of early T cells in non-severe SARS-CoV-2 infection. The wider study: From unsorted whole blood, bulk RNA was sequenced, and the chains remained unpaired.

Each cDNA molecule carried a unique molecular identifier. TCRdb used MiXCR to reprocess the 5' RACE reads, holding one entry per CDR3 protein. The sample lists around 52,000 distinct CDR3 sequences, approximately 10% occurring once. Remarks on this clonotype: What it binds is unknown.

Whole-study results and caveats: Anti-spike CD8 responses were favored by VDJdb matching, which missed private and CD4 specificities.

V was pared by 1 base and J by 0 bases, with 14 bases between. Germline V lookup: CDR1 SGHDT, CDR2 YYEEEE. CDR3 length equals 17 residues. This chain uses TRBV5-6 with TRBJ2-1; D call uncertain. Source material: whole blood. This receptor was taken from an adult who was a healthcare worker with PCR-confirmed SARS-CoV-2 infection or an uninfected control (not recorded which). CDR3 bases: TGTGCCAGCAGCTTGTTGTCGAGGAGCGTCTCCTACAATGAGCAGTTCTTC. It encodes CASSLLSRSVSYNEQFF.